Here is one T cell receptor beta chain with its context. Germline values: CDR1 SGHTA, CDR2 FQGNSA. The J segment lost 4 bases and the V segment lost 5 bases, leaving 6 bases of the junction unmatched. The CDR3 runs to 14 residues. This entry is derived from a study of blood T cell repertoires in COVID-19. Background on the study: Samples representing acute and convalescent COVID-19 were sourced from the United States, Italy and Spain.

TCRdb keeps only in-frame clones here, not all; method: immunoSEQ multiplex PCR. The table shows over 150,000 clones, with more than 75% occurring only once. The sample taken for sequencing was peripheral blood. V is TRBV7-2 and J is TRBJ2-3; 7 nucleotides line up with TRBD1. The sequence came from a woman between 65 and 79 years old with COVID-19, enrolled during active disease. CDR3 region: CASSVQGWSDTQYF. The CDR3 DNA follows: TGTGCCAGCAGCGTACAGGGGTGGTCAGATACGCAGTATTTT.